The rows below give T cell receptor beta chains drawn from one sample of a study of CD8 T cells in Susac syndrome. MiXCR, run by TCRdb on the immunoSEQ multiplex PCR reads, gives a single entry per CDR3 protein. Of 170,000 or so distinct CDR3 sequences in the sample, approximately 94% were seen once. Sequenced: CD4+ T cells from PBMCs. Every receptor here comes from a human donor with multiple sclerosis. The CDR3 runs from the conserved cysteine through the conserved F or W. The order of the fields is D gene, V gene, clone size, J gene, CDR3 DNA, CDR3 protein. D genes are given only for firm matches. Clone sizes are given selectively: once, few, many, or a class where the clone is expanded.

TRBD1	TRBV3-1	.	TRBJ1-1	TGTGCCAGCTCACCTCGACAGGGGAACACTGAAGCTTTCTTT	CASSPRQGNTEAFF
TRBD2	TRBV5-4	.	TRBJ2-1	TGTGCCAGCAGCGTAGGGACTAGCGGATACAATGAGCAGTTCTTC	CASSVGTSGYNEQFF
.	TRBV7-3	.	TRBJ2-5	TGTGCCAGCAGCTTCTCCCTTGGGGAGACCCAGTACTTC	CASSFSLGETQYF
.	TRBV7-3	.	TRBJ2-3	TGTGCCAGCAGCTTACTGGGGCGCACAGATACGCAGTATTTT	CASSLLGRTDTQYF
.	TRBV20-1	.	TRBJ2-1	TGCAGTGCTAATATAGCGTCAGGTGAGCAGTTCTTC	CSANIASGEQFF
TRBD1	TRBV25-1	.	TRBJ2-3	TGTGCCAGCAGTGAAGGTGTGACAGGGTGGATCACAGATACGCAGTATTTT	CASSEGVTGWITDTQYF
.	TRBV19	.	TRBJ2-7	TGTGCCAGTAGTATAAACACAGCCTACGAGCAGTACTTC	CASSINTAYEQYF
.	TRBV19	once	TRBJ1-5	TGTGCCAGTAGTATACGTAACAATCAGCCCCAGCATTTT	CASSIRNNQPQHF
TRBD1	TRBV10-3	.	TRBJ2-7	TGTGCCATCAGGCCGGGACAGGGCGCCTACGAGCAGTACTTC	CAIRPGQGAYEQYF
TRBD2	TRBV20-1	once	TRBJ2-5	TGCAGTGCCCCCTTTGTAGCGGGGAACCAAGAGACCCAGTACTTC	CSAPFVAGNQETQYF
.	TRBV28	.	TRBJ2-7	TGTGCCAGCACCTACCCCGACAGGAGTTCGGAGCAGTACTTC	CASTYPDRSSEQYF
.	TRBV11-1	.	TRBJ2-5	TGTGCCAGCAGCCTCCATGGGGGGCAGGAACAAGAGACCCAGTACTTC	CASSLHGGQEQETQYF
TRBD2	TRBV2	.	TRBJ2-3	TGTGCCAGCAGGACTAGCGGGGGGGCTCTGACCCCCTATACGCAGTATTTT	CASRTSGGALTPYTQYF
.	TRBV19	once	TRBJ1-4	TGTGCCAGTAGTATCGGAGTTAATGAAAAACTGTTTTTT	CASSIGVNEKLFF
.	TRBV19	.	TRBJ1-1	TGTGCCAGTAGTTTCCCCGGGACGGCGAACACTGAAGCTTTCTTT	CASSFPGTANTEAFF
.	TRBV12-3/TRBV12-4	.	TRBJ1-3	TGTGCCAGCAGTTTACGGACCTCTGGAAACACCATATATTTT	CASSLRTSGNTIYF
.	TRBV6-5	.	TRBJ2-4	TGTGCCAGCAGTTACTCTGGGTCTAGCAAGGACATTCAGTACTTC	CASSYSGSSKDIQYF
TRBD2	TRBV30	.	TRBJ2-1	TGTGCCTGGAGTTGGGGGGGTGAGCAGTTCTTC	CAWSWGGEQFF
.	TRBV6-2/TRBV6-3	.	TRBJ1-5	TGTGCCAGCAGTTACTCGAGGGGAGCCGGCAATCAGCCCCAGCATTTT	CASSYSRGAGNQPQHF
.	TRBV20-1	.	TRBJ1-5	TGCAGTGCTAGAGTTCGGGCCGCGGGGGTTTTGGTAAGCAATCAGCCCCAGCATTTT	CSARVRAAGVLVSNQPQHF
TRBD2	TRBV20-1	.	TRBJ2-1	TGCAGTGCTCGTACTGTACTAGCGGGGGAGCAGTTCTTC	CSARTVLAGEQFF
TRBD2	TRBV6-5	.	TRBJ2-7	TGTGCCAGCAGTTACGGGGTAGCGGGGGGCTACGAGCAGTACTTC	CASSYGVAGGYEQYF
TRBD1	TRBV11-2	few	TRBJ2-7	TGTGCCAGCAGCTTAGGGGGGACAGGGCCCTACGAGCAGTACTTC	CASSLGGTGPYEQYF
.	TRBV7-3	.	TRBJ1-2	TGTGCCAGCAGCTCAGCCGGTAGCTATGGCTACACCTTC	CASSSAGSYGYTF
.	TRBV27	.	TRBJ2-3	TGTGCCAGCAGTTCGCGGGCCCTCAAAGATACGCAGTATTTT	CASSSRALKDTQYF
.	TRBV21-1	.	TRBJ2-7	TGTGCCAGCAGCAAAGGCGAGACTAGCGGGAGTCACATCAAAGAGGAGCAGTACTTC	CASSKGETSGSHIKEEQYF
TRBD1	TRBV27	.	TRBJ1-1	TGTGCCAGCAGTTTATTTTGGGGGACAGGGGAAAGTGGGACTGAAGCTTTCTTT	CASSLFWGTGESGTEAFF
.	TRBV9	.	TRBJ2-3	TGTGCCAGCAGCGTAGAAGGGACCAATAGGCTGGGGGGAAATACGCAGTATTTT	CASSVEGTNRLGGNTQYF
TRBD2	TRBV30	.	TRBJ2-1	TGTGCCTGGAGTGCCCCCGGGACTAGCGGGAGTAGTGTTGAGCAGTTCTTC	CAWSAPGTSGSSVEQFF
.	TRBV11-2	.	TRBJ1-6	TGTGCCAGCAGCTTAGATGATAATTCACCCCTCCACTTT	CASSLDDNSPLHF
.	TRBV29-1	.	TRBJ2-2	TGCAGCGTGAGGGCGGGCGGGGCAAACACCGGGGAGCTGTTTTTT	CSVRAGGANTGELFF
.	TRBV19	.	TRBJ1-1	TGTGCCAGTAAAAGTGGGATGAACACTGAAGCTTTCTTT	CASKSGMNTEAFF
TRBD1	TRBV6-1	few	TRBJ1-5	TGTGCCAGCGACAGGGGGCAGGTGGGCAATCAGCCCCAGCATTTT	CASDRGQVGNQPQHF
.	TRBV9	.	TRBJ2-3	TGTGCCAGCAGCGTTTCCTCCGGGCGTCGGTTGTATACGCAGTATTTT	CASSVSSGRRLYTQYF
TRBD1	TRBV20-1	.	TRBJ1-2	TGCAGTGCTACCAAAGGGACAGGGTCAGGCTATGGCTACACCTTC	CSATKGTGSGYGYTF
.	TRBV7-2	.	TRBJ2-5	TGTGCCAGCAGTTCTAGGGCGCAAGAGACCCAGTACTTC	CASSSRAQETQYF
TRBD2	TRBV27	once	TRBJ2-7	TGTGCCAGCAGTTTACCCTTGGGGACTAGTATGGTGCAGTACTTC	CASSLPLGTSMVQYF
TRBD2	TRBV27	.	TRBJ2-7	TGTGCCAGCAGTTCTACTAGCGGTCCGACCTACTACGAGCAGTACTTC	CASSSTSGPTYYEQYF
.	TRBV27	.	TRBJ2-7	TGTGCCAGCAGTTCGAGGGGAGGACCCTACGAGCAGTACTTC	CASSSRGGPYEQYF
.	TRBV6-5	.	TRBJ2-3	TGTGCCAGCAGTTACTCGGTGAGCGGGCCCTCCACAGATACGCAGTATTTT	CASSYSVSGPSTDTQYF
TRBD1	TRBV30	.	TRBJ1-6	TGTGCCTGTAGACAGGGGAGCTCCTATAATTCACCCCTCCACTTT	CACRQGSSYNSPLHF
.	TRBV19	.	TRBJ1-6	TGTGCCAGTAGTTCCGGGAACCTAGACTCACCCCTCCACTTT	CASSSGNLDSPLHF
TRBD1	TRBV6-6	few	TRBJ2-2	TGTGCCAGCAGTTACGGGACAGACCCCGGGGAGCTGTTTTTT	CASSYGTDPGELFF
.	TRBV28	.	TRBJ2-1	TGTGCCAGCAGTCCCGCAGGGGCACTCAACAATGAGCAGTTCTTC	CASSPAGALNNEQFF
TRBD2	TRBV5-1	.	TRBJ2-4	TGCGCCAGCAGCCTACTAGGGACTAGCGGGAACATTCAGTACTTC	CASSLLGTSGNIQYF
.	TRBV13	.	TRBJ1-2	TGTGCCAGCAGCTTAATAGGAGCTAACTATGGCTACACCTTC	CASSLIGANYGYTF